This is a list of T cell receptor beta chains from one sample in a study of ipilimumab plus nivolumab after autologous stem cell transplantation. TCRdb keeps only in-frame clones here, not all; method: immunoSEQ multiplex PCR. In the table there are around 12,000 clones, less than 80% of which are singletons. The sequencing here drew on PBMCs, taken in a trial of ipilimumab plus nivolumab as post-transplant consolidation. These receptors were taken from a male donor with diffuse large B-cell lymphoma. CDR3s include the opening cysteine and the closing phenylalanine or tryptophan. A D gene is named only where the DNA matches it firmly. A row's size may be missing; if present it is once, few, many or a size class.

D,V,size,J,CDR3,DNA
.,TRBV6-1,.,TRBJ2-2,CASVEGNPPLGTGELFF,TGTGCCAGCGTTGAAGGGAATCCACCGCTGGGCACCGGGGAGCTGTTTTTT
.,TRBV5-1,.,TRBJ1-1,CASSFALTGVTEAFF,TGCGCCAGCAGCTTTGCGCTAACGGGGGTCACTGAAGCTTTCTTT
.,TRBV6-4,.,TRBJ1-5,CASLWGRQEVIIQPQHF,TGTGCCAGCCTGTGGGGTCGACAGGAGGTGATTATTCAGCCCCAGCATTTT
.,TRBV7-9,few,TRBJ2-7,CASSLSLGEAGEQYF,TGTGCCAGCAGCTTGAGTCTGGGGGAGGCAGGCGAGCAGTACTTC
TRBD1,TRBV7-3,.,TRBJ2-2,CASSLSDRDTGELFF,TGTGCCAGCAGCTTATCCGACAGGGACACCGGGGAGCTGTTTTTT
TRBD1,TRBV10-2,.,TRBJ2-7,CASSEFPGGYEQYF,TGCGCCAGCAGTGAGTTCCCAGGGGGCTACGAGCAGTACTTC
TRBD2,TRBV7-2,.,TRBJ2-5,CASSFGLAGTQETQYF,TGTGCCAGCAGCTTTGGGCTAGCGGGGACCCAAGAGACCCAGTACTTC
.,TRBV29-1,.,TRBJ1-2,CSVDGAGHVYGYTF,TGCAGCGTTGACGGGGCGGGACATGTCTATGGCTACACCTTC
TRBD1,TRBV5-1,.,TRBJ2-2,CASTLRPGTGVPPTGELFF,TGCGCCAGCACCCTCCGCCCCGGGACAGGTGTCCCCCCCACCGGGGAGCTGTTTTTT
.,TRBV11-3,.,TRBJ1-4,CASSSGAETNEKLFF,TGTGCCAGCAGCTCCGGGGCGGAAACTAATGAAAAACTGTTTTTT
.,TRBV7-6,.,TRBJ2-1,CASSLALGSSSYNEQFF,TGTGCCAGCAGCTTAGCGCTCGGGTCGAGCTCCTACAATGAGCAGTTCTTC
TRBD1,TRBV25-1,.,TRBJ2-7,CASSESGTGDSEQYF,TGTGCCAGCAGTGAATCAGGGACAGGGGATAGCGAGCAGTACTTC
.,TRBV5-1,few,TRBJ2-3,CASSFSSTDTQYF,TGCGCCAGCAGCTTCAGCAGCACAGATACGCAGTATTTT
.,TRBV29-1,.,TRBJ1-1,CSVGRGGTEAFF,TGCAGCGTTGGACGGGGTGGCACTGAAGCTTTCTTT
.,TRBV5-1,.,TRBJ2-3,CATSRTGGVTDTQYF,TGCGCCACCTCTCGGACTGGAGGGGTTACAGATACGCAGTATTTT
.,TRBV5-4,.,TRBJ2-7,CASSSIGAGSYEQYF,TGTGCCAGCAGTTCCATAGGGGCAGGTTCCTACGAGCAGTACTTC
.,TRBV5-4,.,TRBJ2-7,CASSPRRIREQYF,TGTGCCAGCAGCCCACGACGGATTCGCGAGCAGTACTTC
TRBD1,TRBV11-1,.,TRBJ2-7,CASSLNRGVVYEQYF,TGTGCCAGCAGCCTTAACAGGGGGGTGGTCTACGAGCAGTACTTC
TRBD1,TRBV28,.,TRBJ1-2,CASSSSGTGGNYGYTF,TGTGCCAGCAGTTCATCCGGGACAGGGGGAAACTATGGCTACACCTTC
.,TRBV5-6,.,TRBJ1-3,CASSLVRDWGISPGNTIYF,TGTGCCAGCAGCTTGGTCCGAGATTGGGGAATTAGTCCTGGAAACACCATATATTTT
TRBD1,TRBV4-1,.,TRBJ1-1,CASSQGAGGGTEAFF,TGCGCCAGCAGCCAAGGGGCAGGGGGGGGGACTGAAGCTTTCTTT
.,TRBV6-1,.,TRBJ1-2,CASSAVPGHTYGYTF,TGTGCCAGCAGTGCTGTCCCGGGCCACACTTATGGCTACACCTTC